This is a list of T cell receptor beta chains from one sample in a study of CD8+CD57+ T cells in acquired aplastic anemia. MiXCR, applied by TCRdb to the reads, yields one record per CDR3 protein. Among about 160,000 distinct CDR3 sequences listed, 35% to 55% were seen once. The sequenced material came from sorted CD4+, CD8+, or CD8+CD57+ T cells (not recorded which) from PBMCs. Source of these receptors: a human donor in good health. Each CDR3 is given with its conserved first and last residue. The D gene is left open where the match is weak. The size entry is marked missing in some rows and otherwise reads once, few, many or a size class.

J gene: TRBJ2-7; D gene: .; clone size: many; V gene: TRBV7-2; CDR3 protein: CASSLGMEYEQYF; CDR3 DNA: TGTGCCAGCAGCTTAGGAATGGAGTACGAGCAGTACTTC
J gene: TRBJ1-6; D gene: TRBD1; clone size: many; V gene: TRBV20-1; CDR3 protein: CSARDLRGTGFSPLHF; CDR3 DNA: TGCAGTGCTAGAGATCTTAGAGGGACAGGGTTTTCACCCCTCCACTTT
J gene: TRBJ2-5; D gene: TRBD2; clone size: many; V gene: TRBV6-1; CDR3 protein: CASSVQRGSQETQYF; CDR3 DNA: TGTGCCAGCAGCGTCCAGCGGGGATCACAAGAGACCCAGTACTTC
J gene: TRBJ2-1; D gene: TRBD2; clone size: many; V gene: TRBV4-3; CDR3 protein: CASSHGLAGGPQTYNEQFF; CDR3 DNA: TGCGCCAGCAGCCATGGACTAGCGGGGGGGCCCCAAACCTACAATGAGCAGTTCTTC
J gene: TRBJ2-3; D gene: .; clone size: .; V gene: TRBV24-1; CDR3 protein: CATSDLSTDTQYF; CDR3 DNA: TGTGCCACCAGTGATCTGAGCACAGATACGCAGTATTTT
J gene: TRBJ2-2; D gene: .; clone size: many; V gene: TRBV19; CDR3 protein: CATRRGAPGELFF; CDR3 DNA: TGTGCCACACGGAGGGGCGCCCCCGGGGAGCTGTTTTTT
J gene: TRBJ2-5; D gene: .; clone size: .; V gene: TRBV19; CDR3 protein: CASSIEGGGETQYF; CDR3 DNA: TGTGCCAGTAGTATCGAGGGGGGCGGGGAGACCCAGTACTTC
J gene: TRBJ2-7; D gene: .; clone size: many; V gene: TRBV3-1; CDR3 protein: CASKLQGWLEQYF; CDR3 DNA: TGTGCCAGCAAACTACAGGGATGGCTCGAGCAGTACTTC
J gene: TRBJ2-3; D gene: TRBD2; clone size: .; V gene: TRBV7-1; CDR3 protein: CASIQTSGGARGTDTQYF; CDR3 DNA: TGTGCCAGCATCCAGACTAGCGGGGGGGCGCGGGGCACAGATACGCAGTATTTT
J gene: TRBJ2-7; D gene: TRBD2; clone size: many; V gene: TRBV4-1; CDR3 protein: CASSQGTSRTYEQYF; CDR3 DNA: TGCGCCAGCAGCCAAGGGACTAGCAGAACCTACGAGCAGTACTTC
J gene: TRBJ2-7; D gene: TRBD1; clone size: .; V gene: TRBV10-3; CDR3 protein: CASSTGGTYEQYF; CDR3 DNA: TGTGCCAGTTCAACAGGGGGAACCTACGAGCAGTACTTC
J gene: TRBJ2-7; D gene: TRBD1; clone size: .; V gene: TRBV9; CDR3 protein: CASTLDRAGEQYF; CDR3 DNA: TGTGCCAGCACCTTGGACAGGGCGGGCGAGCAGTACTTC
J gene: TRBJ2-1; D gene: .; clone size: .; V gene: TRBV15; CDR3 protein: CATSRTGRFEQFF; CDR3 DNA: TGTGCCACCAGCAGGACGGGTCGCTTTGAGCAGTTCTTC
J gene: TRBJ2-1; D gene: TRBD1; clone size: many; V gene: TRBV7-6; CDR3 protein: CASSLQGASFNEQFF; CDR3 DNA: TGTGCCAGCAGCTTGCAGGGGGCGTCATTCAATGAGCAGTTCTTC
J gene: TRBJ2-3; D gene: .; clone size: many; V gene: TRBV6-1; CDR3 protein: CASSPDTVAGLRTDTQYF; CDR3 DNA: TGTGCCAGCAGTCCCGACACAGTGGCGGGTCTAAGGACAGATACGCAGTATTTT
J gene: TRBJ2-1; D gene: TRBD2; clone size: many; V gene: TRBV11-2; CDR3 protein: CASSLRRGGFDEQFF; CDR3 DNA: TGTGCCAGCAGCTTAAGGCGGGGGGGGTTCGATGAGCAGTTCTTC
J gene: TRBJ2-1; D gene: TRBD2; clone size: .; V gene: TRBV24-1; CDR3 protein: CATSELAGRNNEQFF; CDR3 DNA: TGTGCCACCAGTGAGCTAGCGGGGAGAAACAATGAGCAGTTCTTC
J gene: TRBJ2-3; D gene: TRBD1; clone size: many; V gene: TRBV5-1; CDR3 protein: CASSSMTGAGDTQYF; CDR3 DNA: TGCGCCAGCAGCTCGATGACAGGGGCGGGAGATACGCAGTATTTT
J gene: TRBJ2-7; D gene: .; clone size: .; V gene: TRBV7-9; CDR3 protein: CASSLDHKEQYF; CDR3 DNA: TGTGCCAGCAGTTTGGACCATAAAGAGCAGTACTTC
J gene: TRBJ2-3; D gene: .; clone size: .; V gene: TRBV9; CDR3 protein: CASSGRQPDLTDTQYF; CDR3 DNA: TGTGCCAGCAGCGGACGACAGCCCGACCTCACAGATACGCAGTATTTT
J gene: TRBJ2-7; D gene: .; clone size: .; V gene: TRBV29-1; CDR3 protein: CSVGFGSGGYEQYF; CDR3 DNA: TGCAGCGTTGGGTTCGGCAGCGGAGGATACGAGCAGTACTTC
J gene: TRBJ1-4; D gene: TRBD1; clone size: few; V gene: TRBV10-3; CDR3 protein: CAIGEQGADEKLFF; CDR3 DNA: TGTGCCATAGGAGAACAGGGGGCAGATGAAAAACTGTTTTTT
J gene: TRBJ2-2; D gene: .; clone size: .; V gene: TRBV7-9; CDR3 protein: CASSLGRSSTGELFF; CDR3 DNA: TGTGCCAGCAGCTTAGGCCGCTCCAGCACCGGGGAGCTGTTTTTC
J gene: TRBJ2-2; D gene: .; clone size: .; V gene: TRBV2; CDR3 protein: CASSGQTNTGELFF; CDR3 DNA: TGTGCCAGCAGTGGACAGACAAACACCGGGGAGCTGTTTTTT
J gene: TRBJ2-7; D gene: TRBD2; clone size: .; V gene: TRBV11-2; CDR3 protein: CASNPGLAGGNHYEQYF; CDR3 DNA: TGTGCCAGTAATCCCGGACTAGCGGGGGGGAATCACTACGAGCAGTACTTC
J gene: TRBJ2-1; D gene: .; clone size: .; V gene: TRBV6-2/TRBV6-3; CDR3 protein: CASSYRREVVTPYNEQFF; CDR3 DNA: TGTGCCAGCAGTTACCGCCGGGAAGTGGTTACTCCCTACAATGAGCAGTTCTTC
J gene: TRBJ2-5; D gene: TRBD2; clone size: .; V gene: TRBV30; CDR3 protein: CAWAGVGETQYF; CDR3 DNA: TGTGCCTGGGCGGGAGTTGGGGAGACCCAGTACTTC
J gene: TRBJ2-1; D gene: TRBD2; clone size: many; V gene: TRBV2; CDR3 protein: CARGTSGSNEQFF; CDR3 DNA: TGTGCCAGGGGGACTAGCGGGAGCAATGAGCAGTTCTTC
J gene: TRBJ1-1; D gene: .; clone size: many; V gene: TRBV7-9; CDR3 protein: CASSLKVNTEAFF; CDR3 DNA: TGTGCCAGCAGCTTAAAAGTGAACACTGAAGCTTTCTTT
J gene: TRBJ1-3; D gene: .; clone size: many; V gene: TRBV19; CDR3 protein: CASSIFVGNTIYF; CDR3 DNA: TGTGCCAGTAGTATCTTCGTTGGAAACACCATATATTTT
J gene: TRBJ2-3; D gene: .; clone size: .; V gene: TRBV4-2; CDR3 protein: CASSQDASTDTQYF; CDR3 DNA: TGTGCCAGCAGCCAAGACGCTAGCACAGATACGCAGTATTTT